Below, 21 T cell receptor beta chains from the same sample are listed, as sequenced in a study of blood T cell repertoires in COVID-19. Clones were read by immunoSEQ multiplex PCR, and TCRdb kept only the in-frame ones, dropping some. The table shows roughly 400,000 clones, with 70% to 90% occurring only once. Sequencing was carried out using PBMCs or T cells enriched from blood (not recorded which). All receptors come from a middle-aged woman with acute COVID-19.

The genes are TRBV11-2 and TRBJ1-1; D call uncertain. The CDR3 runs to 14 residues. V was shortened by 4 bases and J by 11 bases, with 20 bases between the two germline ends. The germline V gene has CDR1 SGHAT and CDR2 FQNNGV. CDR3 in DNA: TGTGCCAGCAGCTCGGTGGGAGGCTCCCTCGTTGCTTTCTTT. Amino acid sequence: CASSSVGGSLVAFF. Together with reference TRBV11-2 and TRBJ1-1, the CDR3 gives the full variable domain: EAGVAQSPRYKIIEKRQSVAFWCNPISGHATLYWYQQILGQGPKLLIQFQNNGVVDDSQLPKDRFSAERLKGVDSTLKIQPAKLEDSAVYLCASSSVGGSLVAFFGQGTRLTVV.

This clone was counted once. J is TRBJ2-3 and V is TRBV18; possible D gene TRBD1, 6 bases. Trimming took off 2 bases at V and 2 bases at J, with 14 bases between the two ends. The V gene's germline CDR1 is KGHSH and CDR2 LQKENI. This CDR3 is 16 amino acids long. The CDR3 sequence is CASSPTGIGYTDTQYF. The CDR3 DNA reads TGTGCCAGCTCACCAACAGGGATTGGCTACACAGATACGCAGTATTTT.

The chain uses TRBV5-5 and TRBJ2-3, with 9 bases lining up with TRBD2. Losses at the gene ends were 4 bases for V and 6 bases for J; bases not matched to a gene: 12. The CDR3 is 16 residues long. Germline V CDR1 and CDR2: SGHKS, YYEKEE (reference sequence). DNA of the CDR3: TGTGCCAGCAGCCGAACGACTAGCGGTGGCATCGATACGCAGTATTTT. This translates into CASSRTTSGGIDTQYF. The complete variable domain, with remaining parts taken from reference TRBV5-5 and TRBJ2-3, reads DAGVTQSPTHLIKTRGQQVTLRCSPISGHKSVSWYQQVLGQGPQFIFQYYEKEERGRGNFPDRFSARQFPNYSSELNVNALLLGDSALYLCASSRTTSGGIDTQYFGPGTRLTVL.

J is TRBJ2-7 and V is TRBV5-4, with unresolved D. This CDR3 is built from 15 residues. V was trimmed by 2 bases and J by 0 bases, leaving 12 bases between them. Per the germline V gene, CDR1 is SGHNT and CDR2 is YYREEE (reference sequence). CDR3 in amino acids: CASSFGSRVSYEQYF. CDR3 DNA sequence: TGTGCCAGCAGCTTCGGTTCAAGAGTCTCCTACGAGCAGTACTTC.

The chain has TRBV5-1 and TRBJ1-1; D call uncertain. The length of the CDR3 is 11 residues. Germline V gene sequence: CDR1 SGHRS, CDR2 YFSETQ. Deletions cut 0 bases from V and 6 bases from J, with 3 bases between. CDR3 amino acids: CASSLDSEAFF. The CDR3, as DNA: TGCGCCAGCAGCTTGGACTCTGAAGCTTTCTTT.

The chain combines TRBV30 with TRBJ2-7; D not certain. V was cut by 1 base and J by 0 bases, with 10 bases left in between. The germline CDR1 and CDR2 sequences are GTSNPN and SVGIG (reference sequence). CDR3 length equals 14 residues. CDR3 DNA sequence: TGTGCCTGGAGTGCTGACTCCCTCTCCTACGAGCAGTACTTC. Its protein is CAWSADSLSYEQYF. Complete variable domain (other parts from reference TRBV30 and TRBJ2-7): SQTIHQWPATLVQPVGSPLSLECTVEGTSNPNLYWYRQAAGRGLQLLFYSVGIGQISSEVPQNLSASRPQDRQFILSSKKLLLSDSGFYLCAWSADSLSYEQYFGPGTRLTVT.

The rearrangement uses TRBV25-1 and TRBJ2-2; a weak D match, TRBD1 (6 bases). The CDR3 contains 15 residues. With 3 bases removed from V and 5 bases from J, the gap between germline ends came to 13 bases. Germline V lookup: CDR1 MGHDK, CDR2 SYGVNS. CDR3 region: CASSEGHADTGELFF. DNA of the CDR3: TGTGCCAGCAGTGAGGGACATGCGGATACCGGGGAGCTGTTTTTT.

CDR3 nucleotide sequence: TGTGCCAGCAGCCTGGGACAGACGAACACTGAAGCTTTCTTT. Translation: CASSLGQTNTEAFF. The genes are TRBV7-9 and TRBJ1-1; 7 nucleotides line up with TRBD1. V lost 5 bases and J lost 1; bases outside the gene matches: 4. This CDR3 region has 14 residues. Germline assignment: CDR1 SEHNR and CDR2 FQNEAQ (reference sequence).

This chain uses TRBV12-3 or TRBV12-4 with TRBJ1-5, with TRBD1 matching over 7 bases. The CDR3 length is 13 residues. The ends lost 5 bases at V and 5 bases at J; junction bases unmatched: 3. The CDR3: CASSQGGYQPQHF. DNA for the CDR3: TGTGCCAGCAGTCAGGGGGGTTATCAGCCCCAGCATTTT.

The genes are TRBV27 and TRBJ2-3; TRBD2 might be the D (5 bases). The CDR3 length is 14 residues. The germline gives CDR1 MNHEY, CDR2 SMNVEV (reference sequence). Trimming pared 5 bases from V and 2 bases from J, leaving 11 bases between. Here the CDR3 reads CASSPRALTDTQYF. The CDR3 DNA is TGTGCCAGCAGTCCGCGGGCCCTCACAGATACGCAGTATTTT.

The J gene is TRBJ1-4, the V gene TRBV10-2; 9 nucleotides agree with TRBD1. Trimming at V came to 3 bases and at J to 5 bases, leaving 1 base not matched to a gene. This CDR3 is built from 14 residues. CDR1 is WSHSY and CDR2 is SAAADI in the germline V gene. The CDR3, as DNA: TGCGCCAGCAGTGAACAGGGGGCGAATGAAAAACTGTTTTTT. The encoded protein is CASSEQGANEKLFF.

The CDR3 DNA follows: TGTGCCAGCAGACCCGGGACAGGAGCTCTTGGCTATGGCTACACCTTC. Its protein product is CASRPGTGALGYGYTF. The chain combines TRBV6-6 with TRBJ1-2, with 8 bases that match TRBD1. The germline V gene has CDR1 MNHNY and CDR2 SVGAGI (reference sequence). The V and J ends lost 6 bases and 4 bases, in that order; junction bases with no gene match: 13. The CDR3 covers 16 residues.

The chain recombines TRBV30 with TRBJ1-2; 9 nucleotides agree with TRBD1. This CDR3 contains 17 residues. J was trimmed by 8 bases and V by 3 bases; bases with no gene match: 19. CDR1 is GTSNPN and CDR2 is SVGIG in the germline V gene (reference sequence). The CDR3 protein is CAWRTRDRASWTGGYTF. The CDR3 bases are TGTGCCTGGAGAACCCGGGACAGGGCTTCTTGGACGGGGGGCTACACCTTC.

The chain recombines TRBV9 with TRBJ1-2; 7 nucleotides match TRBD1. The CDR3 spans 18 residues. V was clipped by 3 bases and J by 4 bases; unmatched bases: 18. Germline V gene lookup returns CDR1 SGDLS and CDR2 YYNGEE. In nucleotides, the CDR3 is TGTGCCAGCAGCGCGCAAGGGGAGACAGACAGGGAGGCCTATGGCTACACCTTC. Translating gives CASSAQGETDREAYGYTF.

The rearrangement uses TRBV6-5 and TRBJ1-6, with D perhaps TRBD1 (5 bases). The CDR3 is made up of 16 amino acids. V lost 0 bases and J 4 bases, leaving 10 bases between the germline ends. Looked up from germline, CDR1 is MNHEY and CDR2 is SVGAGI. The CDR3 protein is CASSYSKGLYNSPLHF. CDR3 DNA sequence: TGTGCCAGCAGTTACTCGAAGGGGTTGTATAATTCACCCCTCCACTTT.

The CDR3 loop reads CAWSARTGGLVLVEPHSPLHF. The DNA for the CDR3 is TGTGCCTGGAGCGCTCGGACAGGGGGCTTAGTTTTGGTTGAGCCACATTCACCCCTCCACTTT. The genes are TRBV30 and TRBJ1-6; TRBD1 matches at 11 bases. Germline trimming cut 3 bases from V and 8 bases from J; bases unmatched to any gene: 24. CDR1 GTSNPN and CDR2 SVGIG come from the germline V gene (reference sequence). The CDR3 runs 21 residues.

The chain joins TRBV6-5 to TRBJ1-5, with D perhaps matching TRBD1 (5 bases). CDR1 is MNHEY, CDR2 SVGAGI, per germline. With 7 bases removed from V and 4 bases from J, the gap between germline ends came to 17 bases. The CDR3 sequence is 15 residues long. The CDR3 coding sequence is TGTGCCAGCATCCCCGAGACAGCCTATAATCAGCCCCAGCATTTT. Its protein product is CASIPETAYNQPQHF.

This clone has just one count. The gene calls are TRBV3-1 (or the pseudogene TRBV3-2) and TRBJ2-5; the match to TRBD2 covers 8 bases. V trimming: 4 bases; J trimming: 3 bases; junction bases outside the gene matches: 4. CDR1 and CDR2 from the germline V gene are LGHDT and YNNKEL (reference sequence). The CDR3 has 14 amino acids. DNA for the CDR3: TGTGCCAGCAGCCTTAGCGGGGTCAAAGAGACCCAGTACTTC. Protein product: CASSLSGVKETQYF.

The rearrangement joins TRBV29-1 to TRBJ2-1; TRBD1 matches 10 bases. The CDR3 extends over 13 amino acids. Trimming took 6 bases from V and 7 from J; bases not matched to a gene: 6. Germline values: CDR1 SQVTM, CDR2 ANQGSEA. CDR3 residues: CSVEGQGRNEQFF. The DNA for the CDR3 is TGCAGCGTCGAGGGACAGGGGCGGAATGAGCAGTTCTTC.

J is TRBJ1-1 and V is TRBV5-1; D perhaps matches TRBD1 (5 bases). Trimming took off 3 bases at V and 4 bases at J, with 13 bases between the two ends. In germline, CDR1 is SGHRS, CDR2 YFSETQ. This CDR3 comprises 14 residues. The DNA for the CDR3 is TGCGCCAGCAGCTCAGGGTGGGTCAGCACTGAAGCTTTCTTT. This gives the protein CASSSGWVSTEAFF.

CDR3: CASSQGFFSSRRHQPQHF. As DNA, the CDR3 is TGCGCCAGCAGCCAAGGTTTTTTCAGTTCGAGGAGGCATCAGCCCCAGCATTTT. The rearrangement joins TRBV4-1 to TRBJ1-5; unclear D gene. Germline CDR1 reads MGHRA; CDR2 reads YSYEKL. V was clipped by 1 base and J by 5 bases, with 21 bases between them. The CDR3 has 18 amino acids.